This T cell receptor beta chain was documented in a study of T cells in Graves' hyperthyroidism and ophthalmopathy. Findings and caveats of the study: For ophthalmopathy, model prediction preceded onset by a median about 6 months.

Worth noting for this clonotype: Its antigen remains unknown. A junction boundary mismatches the germline segment, possibly from a read error.

Researchers took RNA transcripts and amplified the TCR beta CDR3 regions from them. The HTBI set primed first-round TCR CDR3 RT-PCR. One entry per CDR3 protein results from TCRdb running MiXCR on the multiplex PCR reads. The table shows about 760,000 distinct CDR3 sequences, with 30% to 40% occurring only once. Calling Graves' hyperthyroidism stable meant ophthalmopathy did not progress within 18 months. This CDR3 is built from 13 residues. Germline-derived CDR1 and CDR2 are SGHRS and YFSETQ. This clonotype was sampled from a woman in her thirties or forties with Graves' hyperthyroidism. The V gene is TRBV5-1, the J gene TRBJ1-1, with D tentatively TRBD1 (6 bases). Sequenced sample: blood. DNA of the CDR3: TGTGCCAGCAGCTTCTTTCAGGGGACTGAAGCTTTCTTT. Protein product: CASSFFQGTEAFF. The entire variable domain, with the rest obtained from reference TRBV5-1 and TRBJ1-1, is as follows: KAGVTQTPRYLIKTRGQQVTLSCSPISGHRSVSWYQQTPGQGLQFLFEYFSETQRNKGNFPGRFSGRQFSNSRSEMNVSTLELGDSALYLCASSFFQGTEAFFGQGTRLTVV.